What follows are 23 T cell receptor beta chains derived from one specimen sequenced in a study of blood T cell repertoires in COVID-19. Sequencing was performed with immunoSEQ multiplex PCR; in TCRdb, only in-frame clones are kept and a portion is missing. Of a few hundred thousand clones listed, roughly 86% are singletons. The sample was peripheral blood. The receptors were gathered from a woman in her 70s with active or convalescent COVID-19.

The chain employs TRBV9 and TRBJ2-1; tentative D call: TRBD1 (6 bases). Deletions cut 4 bases from V and 10 bases from J, with 15 bases between. This CDR3 contains 13 residues. CDR1 and CDR2 (germline): SGDLS, YYNGEE. The CDR3 nucleotides read TGTGCCAGCAGCCCTCGGACAGCGTGGGAGCAGTTCTTC. Its translation is CASSPRTAWEQFF.

This rearrangement joins TRBV6-2 or TRBV6-3 to TRBJ1-1; the D is unclear. CDR3 length: 12 amino acids. V shed 6 bases and J shed 5 bases, with 10 bases lying between them. The germline gives CDR1 MNHEY, CDR2 SVGEGT. CDR3 bases: TGTGCCAGCAGCACCTTGGAGACTGAAGCTTTCTTT. It yields the protein CASSTLETEAFF.

The chain employs TRBV7-3 and TRBJ1-1; a possible D gene is TRBD1 (6 bases). Trimming took off 1 base at V and 0 bases at J, with 9 bases between the two ends. The CDR3 spans 15 residues. Germline V gene data show CDR1 as SGHTA and CDR2 as FQGTGA. CDR3 in DNA: TGTGCCAGCAGCTTAAATTCAGGGGTGAACACTGAAGCTTTCTTT. It is translated as CASSLNSGVNTEAFF.

The rearrangement uses TRBV5-1 and TRBJ1-6; D is undetermined. The germline V gene has CDR1 SGHRS and CDR2 YFSETQ. V was cut by 0 bases and J by 5 bases, with 9 bases left in between. This CDR3 has 15 amino acids. CDR3 residues: CASSLDAADNSPLHF. As DNA, the CDR3 is TGCGCCAGCAGCTTGGACGCGGCAGATAATTCACCCCTCCACTTT.

The chain combines TRBV14 with TRBJ1-6; 12 bases agree with TRBD1. V shed 2 bases and J 9 bases; nucleotides not matched to a gene: 2. CDR1 SGHDN and CDR2 FVKESK come from the germline V gene. CDR3 size: 15 residues. The chain's CDR3 is CASSQRDRGLSPLHF. For the CDR3, the DNA is TGTGCCAGCAGCCAACGGGACAGGGGGCTTTCACCCCTCCACTTT.

The chain couples TRBV11-2 to TRBJ1-6, with D perhaps TRBD1 (5 bases). V gave up 4 bases and J gave up 2 bases, with 6 bases separating them. The germline V gene has CDR1 SGHAT and CDR2 FQNNGV. The CDR3 consists of 14 residues. The CDR3 nucleotides are TGTGCCAGCAGCTCGGACACCTATAATTCACCCCTCCACTTT. This gives the protein CASSSDTYNSPLHF. The entire variable domain, with the rest obtained from reference TRBV11-2 and TRBJ1-6, is as follows: EAGVAQSPRYKIIEKRQSVAFWCNPISGHATLYWYQQILGQGPKLLIQFQNNGVVDDSQLPKDRFSAERLKGVDSTLKIQPAKLEDSAVYLCASSSDTYNSPLHFGNGTRLTVT.

The sample holds one count of this clone. The J gene is TRBJ2-1, the V gene TRBV10-1; D may be TRBD2 (7 bases). CDR1 is WNHNN and CDR2 is SYGVQD in the germline V gene (reference sequence). CDR3 size: 15 residues. The V gene lost 5 bases and the J gene lost 1 base, with 12 bases spanning the gap. Written as DNA, the CDR3 is TGCGCCAGCAGTAGCGGGACACAATCCTACAATGAGCAGTTCTTC. This gives the protein CASSSGTQSYNEQFF.

This chain joins TRBV5-1 and TRBJ1-6, with D possibly being TRBD1 (6 bases). Germline assignment: CDR1 SGHRS and CDR2 YFSETQ. This CDR3 spans 15 amino acids. With 2 bases removed from V and 8 bases from J, the gap between germline ends came to 14 bases. The CDR3 here is CASSLVGDIDSPLHF. The DNA of the CDR3 is TGCGCCAGCAGCTTAGTGGGGGACATCGATTCACCCCTCCACTTT.

The CDR3 DNA reads TGTGCCAGCAGCTTAACAGGGGAGTCTGGAAACACCATATATTTT. This sequence encodes CASSLTGESGNTIYF. The chain combines TRBV7-9 with TRBJ1-3, with 7 positions matching TRBD1. Germline lookup yields CDR1 SEHNR and CDR2 FQNEAQ (reference sequence). The CDR3 length is 15 residues. V was pared by 2 bases and J by 1 base, with 2 bases of the junction left unmatched.

This clone came up once. This sequence joins TRBV5-1 and TRBJ2-3; TRBD2 matches 12 bases. The CDR3 loop spans 15 amino acids. Germline V CDR1 and CDR2: SGHRS, YFSETQ. J was trimmed by 7 bases and V by 6 bases; bases with no gene match: 9. CDR3 nucleotide sequence: TGCGCCAGCACGCAACTAGCGGGGGGAACGAATACGCAGTATTTT. Amino acids: CASTQLAGGTNTQYF.

The DNA of the CDR3 is TGTGCCAGCAGTCAGGTCCCGAATGAAAAACTGTTTTTT. As protein: CASSQVPNEKLFF. The chain joins TRBV6-5 to TRBJ1-4, with D uncertain. The CDR3 runs 13 residues. Looked up from germline, CDR1 is MNHEY and CDR2 is SVGAGI. Trimming cost V 5 bases and J 5 bases, with 9 bases left between them.

The chain couples TRBV10-3 to TRBJ1-4, with 7 bases that match TRBD1. V lost 0 bases, J lost 5 bases, and 3 bases stayed unmatched. This CDR3 is built from 15 residues. The V gene's germline CDR1 is ENHRY and CDR2 SYGVKD. The DNA for the CDR3 is TGTGCCATCAGTGAGTCGGGACAGCAGAATGAAAAACTGTTTTTT. Its translation is CAISESGQQNEKLFF.

The chain links TRBV6-6 to TRBJ1-3; 7 bases map to TRBD1. The CDR3 length is 18 residues. V trimming: 5 bases; J trimming: 4 bases; junction bases outside the gene matches: 17. Germline loops: CDR1 MNHNY, CDR2 SVGAGI (reference sequence). The CDR3 region has the DNA TGTGCCAGCAGTCGAACGGTACAGGGGCGGACGGCGGGAAACACCATATATTTT. Protein product: CASSRTVQGRTAGNTIYF.

The chain uses TRBV9 and TRBJ2-2; TRBD1 aligns across 7 bases. The CDR3 is 14 residues long. Germline V gene lookup returns CDR1 SGDLS and CDR2 YYNGEE. The V and J ends lost 7 bases and 7 bases, in that order; junction bases with no gene match: 10. The CDR3 nucleotides are TGTGCCAGCGGCACCGACAGGGCTAGCGGGGAGCTGTTTTTT. The encoded protein is CASGTDRASGELFF.

This rearrangement joins TRBV27 to TRBJ1-5; D uncertain. Germline V gene data show CDR1 as MNHEY and CDR2 as SMNVEV (reference sequence). V was shortened by 5 bases and J by 4 bases, with 15 bases between the two germline ends. The CDR3 has 15 amino acids. CDR3 in amino acids: CASSQAGLDNQPQHF. CDR3 sequence (DNA): TGTGCCAGCAGTCAGGCGGGGTTGGATAATCAGCCCCAGCATTTT.

The chain has TRBV5-6 and TRBJ1-2, with 9 bases aligning to TRBD1. The CDR3 contains 16 residues. The V and J ends lost 4 bases and 5 bases, in that order; junction bases with no gene match: 12. CDR1 and CDR2 (germline): SGHDT, YYEEEE. CDR3 amino acids: CASSLRLQQGAYGYTF. CDR3 in DNA: TGTGCCAGCAGCCTACGCCTTCAACAGGGGGCGTATGGCTACACCTTC.

The chain is built from TRBV2 and TRBJ1-1; no clear D. V was cut by 6 bases and J by 3 bases, with 5 bases left in between. Germline CDR1 and CDR2: SNHLY and FYNNEI. The CDR3 runs 11 residues. CDR3 DNA sequence: TGTGCCAGCAGCGCAGACACTGAAGCTTTCTTT. Translating gives CASSADTEAFF.

This clone was detected only once. The rearrangement uses TRBV7-6 and TRBJ2-1; 10 bases are shared with TRBD2. The CDR3 is made up of 13 amino acids. The V and J ends lost 5 bases and 9 bases, in that order; junction bases with no gene match: 4. CDR1 and CDR2 from the germline V gene are SGHVS and FNYEAQ. CDR3 DNA: TGTGCCAGCAGCATTAGCGGGGGGTTTGAGCAGTTCTTC. It yields the protein CASSISGGFEQFF.

The V gene is TRBV18, the J gene TRBJ2-7; D is undetermined. Germline-derived CDR1 and CDR2 are KGHSH and LQKENI. The CDR3 covers 13 residues. The V and J ends lost 2 bases and 7 bases respectively, with 12 bases between them. CDR3: CASSPTAGQEQYF. CDR3 bases: TGTGCCAGCTCACCAACCGCTGGGCAAGAGCAGTACTTC.

In this sample, this clone turned up many times. The CDR3 protein is CASSQDRARGLGYYGYTF. The CDR3 coding sequence is TGCGCCAGCAGCCAAGATCGAGCGCGGGGGCTTGGGTACTATGGCTACACCTTC. This chain joins TRBV4-3 and TRBJ1-2; possible D gene TRBD1, 6 bases. Trimming stripped 0 bases from V and 3 bases from J, with 20 bases between. Germline CDR1 LGHNA, CDR2 YSLEER. The CDR3 has 18 residues.

This chain joins TRBV19 and TRBJ2-6, with TRBD1 matching 7 bases. CDR1 LNHDA and CDR2 SQIVND come from the germline V gene (reference sequence). J lost 4 bases, V lost 8 bases, and 8 bases had no gene match. The CDR3 extends over 15 amino acids. The CDR3 DNA sequence: TGTGCCAGTGCAGGACAGGCCCTAGGGGCCAACGTCCTGACTTTC. Translation: CASAGQALGANVLTF.

This clone was seen a single time. The chain has TRBV2 and TRBJ2-3; D might be TRBD1 (6 bases). V dropped 5 bases and J dropped 6 bases, with 12 bases sitting between them. CDR1 and CDR2 from the germline V gene are SNHLY and FYNNEI. The length of the CDR3 is 13 residues. For the CDR3, the DNA is TGTGCCAGCAGTCCGCAGGGGTTGGATACGCAGTATTTT. Its protein is CASSPQGLDTQYF.

This rearrangement joins TRBV15 to TRBJ2-1; tentative D call: TRBD1 (5 bases). The CDR3 extends over 16 amino acids. The germline V gene encodes CDR1 LNHNV and CDR2 YYDKDF (reference sequence). The V end lost 0 bases, the J end lost 9 bases, and 18 bases lay between the germline ends. As DNA, the CDR3 is TGTGCCACCAGCAGAGATAAGGCGATCTATCAGGGTGAGCAGTTCTTC. It specifies CATSRDKAIYQGEQFF.